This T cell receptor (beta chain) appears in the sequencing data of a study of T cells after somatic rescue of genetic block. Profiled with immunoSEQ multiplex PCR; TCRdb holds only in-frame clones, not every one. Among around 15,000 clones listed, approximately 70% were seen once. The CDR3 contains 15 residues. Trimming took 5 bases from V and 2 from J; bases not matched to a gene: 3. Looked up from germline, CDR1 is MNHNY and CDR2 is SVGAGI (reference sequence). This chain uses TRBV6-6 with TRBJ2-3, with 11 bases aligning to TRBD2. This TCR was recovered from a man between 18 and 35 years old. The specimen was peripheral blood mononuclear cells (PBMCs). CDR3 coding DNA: TGTGCCAGCAGTCTACTAGCGGGAGCCACAGATACGCAGTATTTT. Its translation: CASSLLAGATDTQYF.